These T cell receptor beta chains were read from a single sample in a study of T cell responses to AZD1222 COVID-19 vaccine. Profiled with immunoSEQ multiplex PCR; TCRdb holds only in-frame clones, not every one. The sample holds approximately 110,000 clones; just under 95% are singletons and the top ten take 2% to 2.5%. Sequences were derived from peripheral blood, sampled on day 0 of AZD1222 vaccination. Every receptor here comes from an adult in good health. Both conserved end residues are part of each CDR3. A D gene is named only where the DNA matches it firmly. The size entry is marked missing in some rows and otherwise reads once, few, many or a size class.

>-|12|TRBV12-3/TRBV12-4|TRBJ1-2|-
TGTGCCAGCAGTTTGACTGTCTATGGCTACACCTTC
CASSLTVYGYTF
>-|15|TRBV5-1|TRBJ1-2|-
TGCGCCAGCAGCTTGCGGGGGACTGATTTCTATGGCTACACCTTC
CASSLRGTDFYGYTF
>-|14|TRBV5-1|TRBJ1-1|-
TGCGCCAGCAGCATAGCTCAGGGAATAGTTGAAGCTTTCTTT
CASSIAQGIVEAFF
>-|12|TRBV28|TRBJ1-6|-
TGTGCCAGCAGAAATTTTGATTCACCCCTCCACTTT
CASRNFDSPLHF
>-|15|TRBV28|TRBJ2-7|-
TGTGCCAGCAGTTTACCCAGGGGTGAATCCTACGAGCAGTACTTC
CASSLPRGESYEQYF
>once|13|TRBV19|TRBJ1-1|TRBD1
TGTGCCAGTAGTATCGACAGGGGGACTGAAGCTTTCTTT
CASSIDRGTEAFF
>-|17|TRBV7-9|TRBJ2-3|TRBD2
TGTGCCAGCAGCTTAGGTCAGACTAGCGAACGCACAGATACGCAGTATTTT
CASSLGQTSERTDTQYF
>-|16|TRBV5-1|TRBJ2-3|-
TGCGCCAGCAGCCCCACAGGTGCCGGTGGTACAGATACGCAGTATTTT
CASSPTGAGGTDTQYF
>-|14|TRBV5-6|TRBJ1-2|-
TGTGCCAGCAGCTTGAGGCAGGTGGCCAGCTTAGACACCTTC
CASSLRQVASLDTF
>-|18|TRBV13|TRBJ2-3|TRBD2
TGTGCCAGCAGCTCCGACCTCGGCATAGCGGGAGGGTCAGATACGCAGTATTTT
CASSSDLGIAGGSDTQYF
>-|13|TRBV7-8|TRBJ2-2|-
TGTGCCAGCAGCTTCAGGGGAACCGGGGAGCTGTTTTTT
CASSFRGTGELFF
>-|14|TRBV12-5|TRBJ1-2|-
TGTGCTAGTGTCCAGGACACCACTAACTATGGCTACACCTTC
CASVQDTTNYGYTF
>few|15|TRBV2|TRBJ2-1|-
TGTGCCAGCAGCGATACAGGGCCTTCCTACAATGAGCAGTTCTTC
CASSDTGPSYNEQFF
>once|14|TRBV27|TRBJ1-1|TRBD1
TGTGCCAGCAGTCCCGGGACAGGGAACACTGAAGCTTTCTTT
CASSPGTGNTEAFF
>-|16|TRBV2|TRBJ2-2|-
TGTGCCAGCGGTGGGGGCGCATTTGAGGACACCGGGGAGCTGTTTTTT
CASGGGAFEDTGELFF
>-|13|TRBV7-9|TRBJ1-1|-
TGTGCCAGCAGCTTGAGGGGAGACACTGAAGCTTTCTTT
CASSLRGDTEAFF
>-|11|TRBV29-1|TRBJ1-1|TRBD1
TGCAGCGGGAACAGGGGAACTGAAGCTTTCTTT
CSGNRGTEAFF
>-|12|TRBV20-1|TRBJ1-1|-
TGCAGTGCTAGTAGGCAGGACACTGAAGCTTTCTTT
CSASRQDTEAFF
>-|12|TRBV14|TRBJ1-1|-
TGTGCCAGCAGCCAAGAACCTACTGAAGCTTTCTTT
CASSQEPTEAFF
>-|12|TRBV7-9|TRBJ1-2|-
TGTGCCAGCAGCGGGACTAACTATGGCTACACCTTC
CASSGTNYGYTF
>-|13|TRBV6-1|TRBJ2-7|-
TGTGCCAGCAGTGAACCGGGGGCCTACGAGCAGTACTTC
CASSEPGAYEQYF
>-|16|TRBV6-6|TRBJ1-5|-
TGTGCCAGCAGTTACCCTCGGTCAGCTCCTAATCAGCCCCAGCATTTT
CASSYPRSAPNQPQHF
>-|12|TRBV6-1|TRBJ1-2|-
TGTGCCAGCAGCCAAGGACCATACGGCTACACCTTC
CASSQGPYGYTF
>-|16|TRBV6-1|TRBJ2-7|TRBD1
TGTGCCAGCAGTGAAATCGCCGGGACAGGGAAGGCCGAGCAGTACTTC
CASSEIAGTGKAEQYF
>-|15|TRBV27|TRBJ1-1|-
TGTGCCAGCGGGCCTCGGGGAGACATGAACACTGAAGCTTTCTTT
CASGPRGDMNTEAFF
>-|13|TRBV11-2|TRBJ1-2|TRBD1
TGTGCCAGCAGCACCGGACAGGGGTATGGCTACACCTTC
CASSTGQGYGYTF
>-|15|TRBV27|TRBJ2-7|-
TGTGCCAGCAGTTCCTTAGGGGACCACACTTACGAGCAGTACTTC
CASSSLGDHTYEQYF
>-|12|TRBV19|TRBJ1-1|-
TGTGCTAGTAGTGAGGGGTTGTATGAAGCTTTCTTT
CASSEGLYEAFF
>-|15|TRBV11-3|TRBJ2-1|TRBD1
TGTGCCAGCACCTACCGGGACAGTCCCTACAATGAGCAGTTCTTC
CASTYRDSPYNEQFF
>-|15|TRBV14|TRBJ2-3|-
TGTGCCAGCAGCCAAATCGGAGCTAGCACAGATACGCAGTATTTT
CASSQIGASTDTQYF
>once|20|TRBV9|TRBJ2-2|TRBD2
TGTGCCAGCAGCGTAGAACCTACCCTAGCGGGGGGGCTTGACACCGGGGAGCTGTTTTTT
CASSVEPTLAGGLDTGELFF
>-|15|TRBV4-1|TRBJ2-2|-
TGCGCCAGCAGCCAAGATCTGGTTGACACCGGGGAGCTGTTTTTT
CASSQDLVDTGELFF
>-|14|TRBV2|TRBJ1-6|TRBD1
TGTGCCAGCAGTGTACAGGGGGCTGTTTCACCCCTCCACTTT
CASSVQGAVSPLHF
>-|14|TRBV10-1|TRBJ2-1|-
TGCGCCAGCAGCGATGGACGAGACTACAATGAGCAGTTCTTC
CASSDGRDYNEQFF
>-|13|TRBV12-3/TRBV12-4|TRBJ1-5|-
TGTGCCAGCAGTTTGGCAGGATATCAGCCCCAGCATTTT
CASSLAGYQPQHF
>-|15|TRBV29-1|TRBJ1-2|-
TGCAGCGTTGATAACGATAGGGAGGGCCGCTATGGCTACACCTTC
CSVDNDREGRYGYTF
>-|14|TRBV6-5|TRBJ1-1|TRBD1
TGTGCCAGCAGCCCCGCACAGGGGAGGGAGATTGTTTTCTTT
CASSPAQGREIVFF
>-|15|TRBV21-1|TRBJ2-5|-
TGTGCCAGCAGCTCCCGTCCTTTTGAACGGGAGACCCAGTACTTC
CASSSRPFERETQYF
>-|13|TRBV25-1|TRBJ1-2|TRBD1
TGTGCCAGCGAAGGACAGGGGGTTCGAGGCTACACCTTC
CASEGQGVRGYTF
>-|14|TRBV11-2|TRBJ2-5|-
TGTGCCAGCAGCCCTACAGGGTGGGAGGAGACCCAGTACTTC
CASSPTGWEETQYF
>-|13|TRBV19|TRBJ2-1|-
TGTGCCAGTAGCCTTATTTTCGAGACCGAGCAGTTCTTC
CASSLIFETEQFF
>-|18|TRBV28|TRBJ1-2|TRBD1
TGTGCCAGCAGAAGGACAGGGGAAGGGACGTTGGGGTTCTATGGCTACACCTTC
CASRRTGEGTLGFYGYTF
>once|15|TRBV19|TRBJ2-3|TRBD1
TGTGCCAGTAGTATACCAGGGGGTCGGACAGATACGCAGTATTTT
CASSIPGGRTDTQYF
>few|14|TRBV5-5|TRBJ1-5|-
TGTGCCAGCAGCCTGATGGGAGCGGGTCAGCCCCAGCATTTT
CASSLMGAGQPQHF
>-|14|TRBV5-4|TRBJ1-4|TRBD1
TGTGCCAGCAGTCGACAGGGAGAGGATGAAAAACTGTTTTTT
CASSRQGEDEKLFF
>-|14|TRBV2|TRBJ1-1|TRBD1
TGTGCCAGCCTTCAGGGGGGGTCTATCACTGAAGCTTTCTTT
CASLQGGSITEAFF
>few|17|TRBV9|TRBJ1-2|TRBD1
TGTGCCAGCAGCGTAGGATCAGGGGGCAGGGGGTACTATGGCTACACCTTC
CASSVGSGGRGYYGYTF
>-|18|TRBV4-1|TRBJ2-1|TRBD1
TGCGCCAGCAGCCAAGATCGGTCTCGGACAGGTATCTACAATGAGCAGTTCTTC
CASSQDRSRTGIYNEQFF
>-|16|TRBV15|TRBJ2-7|TRBD2
TGTGCCACCAGCAGAGGAACACTAGCGGGAATTGACGAGCAGTACTTC
CATSRGTLAGIDEQYF
>-|14|TRBV12-5|TRBJ1-1|-
TGTGCTAGTGGCTCTGGACAGATGAACACTGAAGCTTTCTTT
CASGSGQMNTEAFF
>-|11|TRBV3-1/TRBV3-2|TRBJ2-1|-
TGTGCCAGCACCAACTACAATGAGCAGTTCTTC
CASTNYNEQFF
>-|13|TRBV5-4|TRBJ2-3|-
TGTGCCAGCAGCTTGGGCGGCACAGATACGCAGTATTTT
CASSLGGTDTQYF
>-|17|TRBV18|TRBJ2-2|-
TGTGCCAGCTCACCACCGGTGGCAGGCGCGAACACCGGGGAGCTGTTTTTT
CASSPPVAGANTGELFF
>-|16|TRBV9|TRBJ2-5|-
TGTGCCAGCAGCGTAGGGGGGCTGGACGTCCAAGAGACCCAGTACTTC
CASSVGGLDVQETQYF
>once|14|TRBV27|TRBJ1-1|-
TGTGCCAGCACCGGAGGGTCCATGAACACTGAAGCTTTCTTT
CASTGGSMNTEAFF
>-|14|TRBV2|TRBJ1-2|-
TGTGCCAGCAGGACGAAGAAGGGGAACTATGGCTACACCTTC
CASRTKKGNYGYTF
>-|14|TRBV7-2|TRBJ1-2|TRBD1
TGTGCCAGCAGCGACATACAGGGGGCGGTTGGCTACACCTTC
CASSDIQGAVGYTF
>-|16|TRBV19|TRBJ1-1|-
TGTGCCAGTAGAGTTTGGAGTGACCCTTCCGTAACTGAAGCTTTCTTT
CASRVWSDPSVTEAFF
>-|15|TRBV3-1/TRBV3-2|TRBJ1-1|-
TGTGCCAGCAGCCAAGTCGGGGGGAGGGGCACTGAAGCTTTCTTT
CASSQVGGRGTEAFF
>-|14|TRBV27|TRBJ2-3|-
TGTGCCAGCAGCTCAGGAGGATTATGGAATACGCAGTATTTT
CASSSGGLWNTQYF